The present entry profiles one T cell receptor beta chain with its context. Its antigen specificity is not known. No base-level quality is on record; no much larger clone is a single base apart. From cysteine to phenylalanine, the CDR3 is 14 amino acids long. Here the CDR3 DNA is all that survives: 42 bases in frame from base 1. V lost 4 bases and J lost 6 bases, and the count of bases not matched to a germline gene is 6. CDR1 LGHDT and CDR2 YNNKEL are derived from the germline V gene (reference sequence). TCRbeta CDR3 regions were amplified from genomic DNA using the immunoSEQ Assay, a bias-controlled multiplex PCR. Processing in the source paper ran as follows. Nucleated cell counts per sample were estimated from amplification of reference gene primers within the assay. To quantify the absolute abundance of each unique TCRbeta CDR3 rearrangement, sequence reads were collapsed and filtered. For each sample, productive Simpson clonality was calculated by taking the square root of Simpson's diversity index across productive rearrangements. In its TCRdb copy, this immuneACCESS table keeps in-frame sequences only and misses some clones. Where compared with another copy, unresolved V genes explain less than half of these, and the others have no known cause. That table gives V, J and clone size, and the DNA gave D and trimming. This sample is represented by some 140,000 clones; around 84% of them were singletons. The top ten constitute around 2.4% of the sample.

Participants in the prospective study were enrolled through a virtual design, were aged about 18 to 100 years, and lived in approximately 25 United States geographic areas. In the prospective study, cohorts were assigned on the basis of participant-reported clinical history obtained from a screening survey and a study questionnaire. Each participant in the prospective study had whole blood, serum and a nasopharyngeal or oropharyngeal swab collected by mobile phlebotomists. Additional blood draws and questionnaires over an approximately two-month period could optionally be provided by prospective study participants. Prospective study blood samples were shipped either frozen or at room temperature before DNA extraction. This sample is part of a study of blood T cell repertoires in COVID-19 (TCRdb year 2020). A note on the overall study: Samples from collaborators originated in the United States, Italy and Spain and spanned both the acute and convalescent phases of COVID-19. The dataset comprised deeply sampled blood TCRbeta repertoires from subjects exposed to, actively infected with, or recovered from COVID-19. Sample metadata almost always included a de-identified subject ID, COVID-19 status, age in years and sex. Where available, HLA class I and class II types were taken from metadata supplied by the sample provider and were not determined by assay-based typing. A freely available public database, intended as a resource for researchers studying the immune response to SARS-CoV-2, is where the repertoires were released. The samples were drawn from two sources: the first 160 participants of the ongoing ImmuneRACE study, and some 1,300 subjects contributed by 6 global collaborators. The prospective study material was composed of cDNA or gDNA derived from T cells, B-cell-depleted T cells, or PBMCs.

The full study reports these points: The quantity of clinical and demographic metadata differed by source and by participant and was supplied without curation.

The sequencing input was PBMCs or T cells enriched from blood (not recorded which). The chain uses TRBV3-1 (or the pseudogene TRBV3-2) and TRBJ2-1; TRBD1 aligns with 7 central bases. The TCR originated in a man in his forties or fifties with acute COVID-19. Here is the DNA: TGTGCCAGCAGCCTACAGGGGAAGTTCAATGAGCAGTTCTTC. Protein translation: CASSLQGKFNEQFF.